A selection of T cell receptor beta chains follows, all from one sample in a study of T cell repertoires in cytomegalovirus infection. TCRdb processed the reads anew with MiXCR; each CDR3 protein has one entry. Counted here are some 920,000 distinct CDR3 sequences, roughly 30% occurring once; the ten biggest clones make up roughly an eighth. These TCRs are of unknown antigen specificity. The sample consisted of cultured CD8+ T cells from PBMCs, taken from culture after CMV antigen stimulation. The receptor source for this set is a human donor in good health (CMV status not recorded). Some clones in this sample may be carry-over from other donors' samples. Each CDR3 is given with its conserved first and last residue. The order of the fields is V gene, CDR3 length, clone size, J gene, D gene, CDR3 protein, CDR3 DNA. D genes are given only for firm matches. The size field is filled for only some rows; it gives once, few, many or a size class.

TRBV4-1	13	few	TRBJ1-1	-	CASSRHQNTEAFF	TGCGCCAGCAGCCGTCATCAGAACACTGAAGCTTTCTTT
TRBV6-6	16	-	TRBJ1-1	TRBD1	CASSYLRDRGNTEAFF	TGTGCCAGCAGTTACCTACGGGACAGGGGGAACACTGAAGCTTTCTTT
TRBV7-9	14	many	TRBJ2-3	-	CASIHRETEDTQYF	TGTGCCAGCATCCACCGAGAGACGGAAGATACGCAGTATTTT
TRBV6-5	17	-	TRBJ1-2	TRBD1	CASSYFSGGPANYGYTF	TGTGCCAGCAGTTACTTTTCAGGGGGACCGGCTAACTATGGCTACACCTTC
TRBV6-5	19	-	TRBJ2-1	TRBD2	CASSYSRLAARSSYNEQFF	TGTGCCAGCAGTTACTCTAGACTAGCGGCCCGGAGCTCCTACAATGAGCAGTTCTTC
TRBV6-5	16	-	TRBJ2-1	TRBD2	CASSYSTAGVSGEQFF	TGTGCCAGCAGTTACTCGACGGCGGGGGTGTCGGGTGAGCAGTTCTTC
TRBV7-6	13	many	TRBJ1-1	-	CASSLAGLTEAFF	TGTGCCAGCAGCTTAGCAGGGCTCACTGAAGCTTTCTTT
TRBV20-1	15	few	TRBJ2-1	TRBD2	CSAREGTSGAYEQFF	TGCAGTGCTAGAGAGGGGACTAGCGGGGCCTATGAGCAGTTCTTC
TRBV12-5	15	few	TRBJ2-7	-	CASGFGEQKGGRQYF	TGTGCTAGTGGTTTTGGGGAACAGAAAGGCGGTCGGCAGTACTTC
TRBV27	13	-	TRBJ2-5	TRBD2	CASMDSGEETQYF	TGTGCCAGCATGGATAGCGGGGAAGAGACCCAGTACTTC
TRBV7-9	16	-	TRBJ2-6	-	CASRGLTDVGANVVTF	TGTGCCAGCAGGGGCCTTACGGATGTTGGGGCCAACGTCGTGACTTTC
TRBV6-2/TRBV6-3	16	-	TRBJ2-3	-	CASTRTPGLAADTQYF	TGTGCCAGCACCAGAACTCCGGGCCTAGCAGCAGATACGCAGTATTTT
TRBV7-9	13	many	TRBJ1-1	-	CASSPPDFTEAFF	TGTGCCAGCAGCCCTCCGGACTTCACTGAAGCTTTCTTT
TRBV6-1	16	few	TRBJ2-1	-	CASSEEPGEPYNEQFF	TGTGCCAGCAGTGAAGAGCCGGGGGAACCCTACAATGAGCAGTTCTTC